The clone carrying this T cell receptor beta chain has just a few counts. The CDR3 totals 14 residues. The V gene's germline CDR1 is MDHEN and CDR2 SYDVKM. V trimming: 9 bases; J trimming: 5 bases; junction bases outside the gene matches: 10. This specimen belongs to a study of spatial heterogeneity in lung cancer. Regarding time point: blood at routine non-recurrence follow-up after resection. TCRdb called the 5' RACE reads again in MiXCR, with one record for every CDR3 protein. The sample shows around 70,000 distinct CDR3 sequences, approximately 8.9% of them seen only once. The receptor's source is a female donor with early-stage non-small cell lung cancer. The sequencing here drew on PBMCs, taken at follow-up. The rearrangement joins TRBV28 to TRBJ2-3; 8 positions match TRBD2. As DNA, the CDR3 is TGTGCCAGTAGAGTTAGCGGGATGAAAGATACGCAGTATTTT. Translated: CASRVSGMKDTQYF.